This T cell receptor (beta chain) comes out of a study of T cells in Graves' hyperthyroidism and ophthalmopathy. About the study: Any treatment followed the collection of peripheral blood at initial diagnosis.

Study-level findings and limits: Blood also contained most expanded thyroid clonotypes above 0.001. Ophthalmopathy, as predicted by the model, came a median around 7 months after the prediction.

TCR beta CDR3 regions were amplified from RNA transcripts. During a first-round RT-PCR of the TCR CDR3, the HTBI primer set was used. One entry per CDR3 protein results from TCRdb running MiXCR on the multiplex PCR reads. Here the sample spans 500,000 to 750,000 distinct CDR3 sequences, 15% to 17% being singletons. Uncontrolled infection, other autoimmune disease, pregnancy or lactation barred patients from enrollment. This clonotype came up many times. Its antigen remains unidentified. This sequence originates from a woman in her twenties or thirties with Graves' hyperthyroidism. The sample taken for sequencing was blood.

CDR3 protein: CASSYSRGRYTGELFF. The CDR3 coding sequence is TGTGCCAGCAGCTATAGTCGTGGACGGTACACCGGGGAGCTGTTTTTT. The chain combines TRBV7-2 with TRBJ2-2; D call uncertain. The CDR3 has 16 residues. The germline CDR1 and CDR2 sequences are SGHTA and FQGNSA. V was clipped by 4 bases and J by 3 bases, with 15 bases between them.